These T cell receptor beta chains were read from a single sample in a study of T cells expressing NK-cell markers. Each CDR3 protein gets one entry in TCRdb, which reprocessed the 5' RACE reads and gives no DNA. The sample spans under 600,000 distinct CDR3 sequences; the ten largest clones claim approximately 1.4%. The sample was blood T cells: a sorted CD56 or NKG2C T cell subset, CD4+ or CD8+ T cells, or bulk PBMC T cells (not recorded which). The receptor set was obtained from a woman in her fifties or sixties in good health. CDR3s include the opening cysteine and the closing phenylalanine or tryptophan.

j_call	v_call	cdr3_aa
TRBJ1-1	TRBV2	CASTGRGDTEAFF
TRBJ2-3	TRBV20-1	CSANRGGGTDTQYF
TRBJ2-1	TRBV11-3	CASSLEPSGVSSYNEQFF
TRBJ1-3	TRBV10-3	CAIRTMFGNTIYF
TRBJ2-2	TRBV18	CASSPPTRTTTGELFF
TRBJ2-2	TRBV11-2	CASSLEGASGELFF
TRBJ2-2	TRBV3-1	CASSSSGVLAGDTGELFF
TRBJ2-7	TRBV19	CAGPRTGQGYEQYF
TRBJ2-1	TRBV5-1	CASSSSGTLRNEQFF
TRBJ2-5	TRBV11-2	CASSLDRLTLQETQYF
TRBJ1-5	TRBV5-1	CASSLGVMGQPQHF
TRBJ2-3	TRBV20-1	CSAITTLLDTQYF
TRBJ2-1	TRBV6-1	CASRTGGKNNEQFF
TRBJ1-1	TRBV18	CASSPTRGGKTEAFF
TRBJ1-6	TRBV2	CASSVGRGYSPLHF
TRBJ2-1	TRBV20-1	CSAEGRRSEQFF
TRBJ2-5	TRBV20-1	CSASWLYTAGKGETQYF
TRBJ2-3	TRBV18	CASSPPTGVPDTQYF
TRBJ2-3	TRBV20-1	CSARDPTSGAQYF
TRBJ2-2	TRBV30	CAWSVAGLALLSF
TRBJ2-2	TRBV28	CATLRQVGTGELFF
TRBJ1-6	TRBV5-1	CASSLEGGQTNSPLHF
TRBJ2-3	TRBV10-2	CASRRASGTDTQYF
TRBJ2-3	TRBV12-3/TRBV12-4	CASSPASGSVAQYF
TRBJ2-7	TRBV7-8	CASSPADYEQYF
TRBJ2-1	TRBV3-1	CASSQVGSGRVEQFF
TRBJ2-1	TRBV30	CAWSTPLASGRGDEQFF
TRBJ2-3	TRBV29-1	CSVEGGRGDTQYF
TRBJ2-4	TRBV3-1	CASSQWGAAQNIQYF
TRBJ2-5	TRBV5-1	CASRLGLRESETQYF
TRBJ2-5	TRBV19	CASGGQETQYF
TRBJ1-6	TRBV7-8	CASSLGEPNNSPLHF
TRBJ2-5	TRBV9	CASSVEGDTIGRETQYF
TRBJ2-7	TRBV20-1	CSASFPSPAYEQYF
TRBJ1-4	TRBV6-5	CASSYSGTGYEKLFF
TRBJ2-4	TRBV27	CASILPWGAKNIQYF
TRBJ2-2	TRBV10-3	CAITRGPGELFF
TRBJ2-7	TRBV6-2/TRBV6-3	CASRGSDRAKGEQYF
TRBJ2-1	TRBV2	CASLGARSSYNEQFF
TRBJ2-6	TRBV12-3/TRBV12-4	CASSFPAGGSGANVLTF
TRBJ1-1	TRBV5-1	CASTPGTGTGGAEAFF
TRBJ1-2	TRBV6-1	CASSERDSLPYGYTF
TRBJ2-6	TRBV12-3/TRBV12-4	CASCQSSGANVLTF
TRBJ1-1	TRBV7-2	CASSLDGAPNTEAFF
TRBJ1-3	TRBV6-5	CASKRQGAGNTIYF
TRBJ2-7	TRBV7-8	CASSQTGRTYEQYF
TRBJ2-2	TRBV3-1	CASSQGTGVRVELFF